The clone carrying this T cell receptor beta chain appeared once. This record comes from a study of T cell responses to AZD1222 COVID-19 vaccine. Germline values: CDR1 GTSNPN, CDR2 SVGIG (reference sequence). The ends were cut back, 3 bases at V and 4 bases at J, with 16 bases in the middle. CDR3 length: 15 amino acids. Using immunoSEQ multiplex PCR, the repertoire was profiled, and TCRdb retains in-frame clones only, with some absent. The table records tens of thousands of clones, 75% to 85% of them present only once. The chain uses TRBV30 and TRBJ1-5; weak D call: TRBD1 (5 bases). Sample: peripheral blood, taken on day 0 of AZD1222 vaccination. This TCR came from an adult in good health. The CDR3 spells CAWRDVSGGNQPQHF. DNA for the CDR3: TGTGCCTGGAGAGATGTGAGTGGGGGAAATCAGCCCCAGCATTTT.